The source of this T cell receptor (beta chain) is a study of Graves' ophthalmopathy and Graves' hyperthyroidism. V lost 6 bases and J lost 5; bases outside the gene matches: 4. This CDR3 is 13 amino acids long. A remark on this clonotype: The target antigen is unknown.

TCR beta CDR3 regions were amplified from RNA transcripts. Investigators did first-round RT-PCR with HTBI primers, then second-round multiplex PCR. Each CDR3 protein is one row after TCRdb ran MiXCR on the multiplex PCR reads. The data show 200,000 to 300,000 distinct CDR3 sequences, 45% to 55% seen once. Study-wide results and limits: Distinction of ophthalmopathy from stable hyperthyroidism by a 13-signature model reached nearly 90% sensitivity and about 80% specificity.

The material sequenced was peripheral blood. V and J are TRBV12-3 or TRBV12-4 and TRBJ2-5; 9 bases match TRBD2. This clonotype originated in an adult man with Graves' ophthalmopathy. The CDR3 sequence is CASSGGRVETQYF. The CDR3 nucleotides read TGTGCCAGCAGCGGCGGGAGGGTTGAGACCCAGTACTTC.